This T cell receptor (beta chain) was sequenced in a study of beta chain features in type 1 diabetes. Researchers reported sorting CD4+ naive, central memory, regulatory and stem cell-like memory cells via CD45RO/CCR7/CD25/CD127/CD95/CD27. With 2 bases removed from V and 0 bases from J, the gap between germline ends came to 11 bases. CDR3 size: 15 residues. Germline V gene lookup returns CDR1 SGHAT and CDR2 FQDESV (reference sequence). Of the isolated RNA, all was reverse transcribed, and so the sequenced material was expressed TCRB transcripts. Sequenced naive, central memory and regulatory T cell samples produced an average of around 4 million reads. Only in-frame clones appear in the TCRdb table, and some are missing; sequencing was by immunoSEQ multiplex PCR. This sample has 900,000 or so clones, with roughly 17% found just once.

The source is a woman younger than 30 in good health. The V and J genes are TRBV11-1 and TRBJ2-7; maybe TRBD2 (5 bases). The specimen was naive CD4+ T cells from blood. The CDR3 region is CASSLSGGASYEQYF. The CDR3 DNA is TGTGCCAGCAGCTTATCTGGAGGTGCCTCCTACGAGCAGTACTTC.